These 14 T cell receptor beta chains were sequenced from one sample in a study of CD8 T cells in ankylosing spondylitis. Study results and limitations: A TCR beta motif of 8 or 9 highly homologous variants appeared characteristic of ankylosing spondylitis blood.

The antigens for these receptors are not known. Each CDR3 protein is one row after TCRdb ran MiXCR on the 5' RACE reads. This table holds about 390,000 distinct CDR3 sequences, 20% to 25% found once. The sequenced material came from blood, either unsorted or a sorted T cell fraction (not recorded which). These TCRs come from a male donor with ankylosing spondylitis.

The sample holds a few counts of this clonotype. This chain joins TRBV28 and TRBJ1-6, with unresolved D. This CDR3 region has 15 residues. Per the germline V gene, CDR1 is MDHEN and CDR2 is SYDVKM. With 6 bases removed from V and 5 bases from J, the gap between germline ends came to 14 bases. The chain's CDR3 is CASRPATYNNSPLHF. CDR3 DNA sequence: TGTGCCAGCAGACCAGCGACATATAATAATTCACCCCTCCACTTT.

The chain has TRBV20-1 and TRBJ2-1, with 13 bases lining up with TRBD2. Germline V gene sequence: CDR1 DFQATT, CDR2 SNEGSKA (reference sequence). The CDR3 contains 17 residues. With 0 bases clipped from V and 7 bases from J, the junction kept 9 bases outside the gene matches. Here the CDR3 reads CSARDRSLAGGHNEQFF. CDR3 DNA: TGCAGTGCTAGAGATCGGTCACTAGCGGGAGGGCATAATGAGCAGTTCTTC.

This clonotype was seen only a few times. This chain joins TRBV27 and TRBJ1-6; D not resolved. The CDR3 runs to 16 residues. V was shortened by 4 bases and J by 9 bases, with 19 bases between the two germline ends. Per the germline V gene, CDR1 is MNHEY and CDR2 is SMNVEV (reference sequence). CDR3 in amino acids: CASSSLMWLHGSPLHF. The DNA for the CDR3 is TGTGCCAGCAGTTCCCTTATGTGGCTCCACGGTTCACCCCTCCACTTT.

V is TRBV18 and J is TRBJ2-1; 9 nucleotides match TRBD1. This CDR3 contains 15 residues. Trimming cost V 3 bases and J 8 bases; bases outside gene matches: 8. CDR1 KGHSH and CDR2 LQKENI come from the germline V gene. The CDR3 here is CASSPMGQGFDEQFF. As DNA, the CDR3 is TGTGCCAGCTCACCGATGGGACAGGGTTTCGATGAGCAGTTCTTC.

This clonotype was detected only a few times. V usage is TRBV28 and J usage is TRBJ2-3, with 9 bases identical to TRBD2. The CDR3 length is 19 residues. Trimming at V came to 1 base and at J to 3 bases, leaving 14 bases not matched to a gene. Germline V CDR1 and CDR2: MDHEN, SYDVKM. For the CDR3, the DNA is TGTGCCAGCAGTTTATATTCCCCCCTATCCAGCGGGAGGACAGATACGCAGTATTTT. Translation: CASSLYSPLSSGRTDTQYF.

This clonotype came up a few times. The CDR3 region has the DNA TGTGCCAGCAGTTACACCACGTTAGATACTGAAGCTTTCTTT. The encoded protein is CASSYTTLDTEAFF. The rearrangement joins TRBV6-5 to TRBJ1-1; no clear D. Trimming removed 2 bases at V and 5 bases at J, with 12 bases between. The germline gives CDR1 MNHEY, CDR2 SVGAGI. The CDR3 extends over 14 amino acids.

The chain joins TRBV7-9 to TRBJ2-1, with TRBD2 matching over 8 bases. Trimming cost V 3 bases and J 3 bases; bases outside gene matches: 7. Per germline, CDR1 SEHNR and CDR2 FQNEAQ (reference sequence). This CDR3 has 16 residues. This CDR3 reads CASSFYGRGYYNEQFF. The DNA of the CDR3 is TGTGCCAGCAGCTTCTACGGGAGGGGCTACTACAATGAGCAGTTCTTC.

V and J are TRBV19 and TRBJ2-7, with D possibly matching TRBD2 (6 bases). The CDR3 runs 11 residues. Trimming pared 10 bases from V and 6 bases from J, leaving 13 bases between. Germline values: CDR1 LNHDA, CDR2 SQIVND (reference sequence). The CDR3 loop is CATRERGEQYF. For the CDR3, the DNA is TGTGCCACACGGGAGAGAGGCGAGCAGTACTTC.

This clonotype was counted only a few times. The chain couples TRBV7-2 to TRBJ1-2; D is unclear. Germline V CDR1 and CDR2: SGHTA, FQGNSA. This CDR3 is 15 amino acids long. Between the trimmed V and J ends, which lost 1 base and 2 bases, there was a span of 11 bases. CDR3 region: CASSLGRPENYGYTF. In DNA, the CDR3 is TGTGCCAGCAGCTTAGGGAGGCCCGAAAACTATGGCTACACCTTC.

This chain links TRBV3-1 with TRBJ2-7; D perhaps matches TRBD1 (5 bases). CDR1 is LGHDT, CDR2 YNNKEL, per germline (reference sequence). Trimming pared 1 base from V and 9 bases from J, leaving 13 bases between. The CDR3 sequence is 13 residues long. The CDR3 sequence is CASSQGKGLRQYF. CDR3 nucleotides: TGTGCCAGCAGCCAAGGGAAGGGGTTGAGGCAGTACTTC.

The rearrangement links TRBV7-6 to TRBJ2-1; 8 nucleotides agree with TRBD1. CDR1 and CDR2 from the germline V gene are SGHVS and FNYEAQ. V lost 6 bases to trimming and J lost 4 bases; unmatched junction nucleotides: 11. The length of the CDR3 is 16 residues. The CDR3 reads CASRPGQGLWYNEQFF. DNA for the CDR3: TGTGCCAGCAGACCAGGACAGGGTCTTTGGTACAATGAGCAGTTCTTC.

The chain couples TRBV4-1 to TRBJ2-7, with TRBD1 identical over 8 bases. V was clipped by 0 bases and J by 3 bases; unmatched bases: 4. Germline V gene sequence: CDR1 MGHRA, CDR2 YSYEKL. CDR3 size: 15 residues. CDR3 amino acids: CASSQDAGGFYEQYF. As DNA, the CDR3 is TGCGCCAGCAGCCAAGACGCAGGGGGCTTCTACGAGCAGTACTTC.

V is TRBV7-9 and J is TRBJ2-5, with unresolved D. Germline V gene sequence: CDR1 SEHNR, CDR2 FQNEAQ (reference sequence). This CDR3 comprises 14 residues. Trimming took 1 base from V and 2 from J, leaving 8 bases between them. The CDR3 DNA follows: TGTGCCAGCAGCTTAGGGGCAGGACAAGAGACCCAGTACTTC. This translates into CASSLGAGQETQYF.

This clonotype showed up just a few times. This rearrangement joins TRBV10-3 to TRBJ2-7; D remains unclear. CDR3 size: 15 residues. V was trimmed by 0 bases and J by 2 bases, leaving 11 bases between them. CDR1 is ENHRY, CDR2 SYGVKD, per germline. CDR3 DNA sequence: TGTGCCATCAGTGAGTCAGGGAATCGGCCCTACGAGCAGTACTTC. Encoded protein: CAISESGNRPYEQYF.